The rows below give T cell receptor beta chains drawn from one sample of a study of blood T cell repertoires in COVID-19. The protocol was immunoSEQ multiplex PCR, while the TCRdb copy is restricted to in-frame clones and leaves out a portion. The repertoire holds about 70,000 clones, with 70% to 75% as singletons. The sample comprised peripheral blood. Receptors were obtained from a man in his 70s with acute or convalescent COVID-19. Each CDR3 is given with its conserved first and last residue. A D gene is named only where the DNA matches it firmly. Not every row has a clone size; where given, it reads once, few, many or a size class.

>TRBJ2-7|TRBV28|once|TRBD2
CASTWGSGSYEQYF
TGTGCCAGCACTTGGGGCAGCGGGAGCTACGAGCAGTACTTC
>TRBJ2-7|TRBV2|once|TRBD2
CASSEVTREGRLEQYF
TGTGCCAGCAGTGAAGTCACGCGGGAGGGCCGTCTCGAGCAGTACTTC
>TRBJ1-2|TRBV6-1|few|TRBD1
CASSEAQGAGYGYTF
TGTGCCAGCAGTGAAGCCCAGGGGGCAGGCTATGGCTACACCTTC
>TRBJ2-5|TRBV6-4|.|TRBD2
CASSRAAGEETQYF
TGTGCCAGCAGTAGAGCAGCGGGAGAAGAGACCCAGTACTTC
>TRBJ1-3|TRBV4-1|few|TRBD1
CASSSRDRAPGNTIYF
TGCGCCAGCAGCTCCCGGGACAGGGCCCCAGGAAACACCATATATTTT
>TRBJ1-5|TRBV6-5|.|.
CASSPRTVGQPQHF
TGTGCCAGCAGCCCCAGGACAGTAGGACAGCCCCAGCATTTT
>TRBJ1-2|TRBV2|.|.
CASSATGIYGYTF
TGTGCCAGCAGTGCCACAGGTATCTATGGCTACACCTTC
>TRBJ2-7|TRBV7-8|.|TRBD1
CASSPGTGYSYEQYF
TGTGCCAGCAGCCCCGGGACAGGTTACTCCTACGAGCAGTACTTC
>TRBJ2-5|TRBV27|.|TRBD1
CASSLSARGQTGQETQYF
TGTGCCAGCAGTTTGTCCGCCAGGGGGCAGACGGGCCAAGAGACCCAGTACTTC
>TRBJ2-7|TRBV3-1/TRBV3-2|.|TRBD1
CASSPGQGGSYEQYF
TGTGCCAGCAGCCCCGGACAGGGTGGCTCCTACGAGCAGTACTTC
>TRBJ1-2|TRBV5-1|.|TRBD1
CASSPDRGLDYTF
TGCGCCAGCAGCCCGGACAGGGGGTTGGACTACACCTTC
>TRBJ1-1|TRBV10-2|.|.
CASSGDYRVTTEAFF
TGCGCCAGCAGTGGCGACTACAGGGTGACCACTGAAGCTTTCTTT